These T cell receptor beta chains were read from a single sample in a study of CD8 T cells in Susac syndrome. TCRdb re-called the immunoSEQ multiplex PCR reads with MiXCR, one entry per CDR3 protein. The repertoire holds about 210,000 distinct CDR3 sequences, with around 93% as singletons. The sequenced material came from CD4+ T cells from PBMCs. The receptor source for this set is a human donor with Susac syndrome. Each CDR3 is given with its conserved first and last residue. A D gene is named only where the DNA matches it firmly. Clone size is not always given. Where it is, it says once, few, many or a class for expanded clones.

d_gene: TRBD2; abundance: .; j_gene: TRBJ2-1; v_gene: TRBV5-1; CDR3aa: CASSRTSGLSYNEQFF; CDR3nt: TGCGCCAGCAGCCGGACTAGCGGACTTTCCTACAATGAGCAGTTCTTC
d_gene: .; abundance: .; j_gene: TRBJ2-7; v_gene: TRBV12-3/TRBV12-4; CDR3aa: CASSRQTESSYEQYF; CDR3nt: TGTGCCAGCAGTCGACAGACCGAAAGCTCCTACGAGCAGTACTTC
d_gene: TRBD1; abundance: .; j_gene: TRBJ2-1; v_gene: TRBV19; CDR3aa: CASSSRTGVSYNEQFF; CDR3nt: TGTGCCAGTAGTTCGAGGACAGGGGTGTCCTACAATGAGCAGTTCTTC
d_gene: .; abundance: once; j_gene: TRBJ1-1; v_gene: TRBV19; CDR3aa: CASSIEGSSGEAFF; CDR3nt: TGTGCCAGTAGTATTGAGGGCTCTTCGGGTGAAGCTTTCTTT
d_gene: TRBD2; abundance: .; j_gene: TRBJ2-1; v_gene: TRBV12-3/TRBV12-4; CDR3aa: CASSSGLAGGNEQFF; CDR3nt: TGTGCCAGCAGCTCCGGACTAGCGGGGGGGAATGAGCAGTTCTTC
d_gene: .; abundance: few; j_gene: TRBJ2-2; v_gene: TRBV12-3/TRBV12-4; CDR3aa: CASSLQGGTGELFF; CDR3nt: TGTGCCAGCAGTTTACAGGGGGGGACCGGGGAGCTGTTTTTT
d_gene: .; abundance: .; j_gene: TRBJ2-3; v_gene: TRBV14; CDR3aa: CASSQDRPGPDTQYF; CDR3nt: TGTGCCAGCAGCCAAGATCGTCCGGGCCCAGATACGCAGTATTTT
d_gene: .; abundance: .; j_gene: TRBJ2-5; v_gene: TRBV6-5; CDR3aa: CASSYSTQETQYF; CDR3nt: TGTGCCAGCAGTTACTCGACTCAAGAGACCCAGTACTTC
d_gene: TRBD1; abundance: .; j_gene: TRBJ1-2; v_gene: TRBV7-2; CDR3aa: CASSQLRTGDYGYTF; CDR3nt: TGTGCCAGCAGCCAACTCCGGACAGGGGACTATGGCTACACCTTC
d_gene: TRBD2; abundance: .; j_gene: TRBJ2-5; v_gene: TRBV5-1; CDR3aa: CASEAGLQETQYF; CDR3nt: TGCGCCAGCGAAGCGGGGCTACAAGAGACCCAGTACTTC
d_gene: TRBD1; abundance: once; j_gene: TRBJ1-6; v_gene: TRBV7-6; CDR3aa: CASSPRTGDYSPLHF; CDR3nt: TGTGCCAGCAGCCCTCGGACAGGGGATTATTCACCCCTCCACTTT
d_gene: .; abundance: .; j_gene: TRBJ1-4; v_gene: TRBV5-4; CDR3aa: CASSLTPATNEKLFF; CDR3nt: TGTGCCAGCAGCTTGACCCCAGCAACTAATGAAAAACTGTTTTTT